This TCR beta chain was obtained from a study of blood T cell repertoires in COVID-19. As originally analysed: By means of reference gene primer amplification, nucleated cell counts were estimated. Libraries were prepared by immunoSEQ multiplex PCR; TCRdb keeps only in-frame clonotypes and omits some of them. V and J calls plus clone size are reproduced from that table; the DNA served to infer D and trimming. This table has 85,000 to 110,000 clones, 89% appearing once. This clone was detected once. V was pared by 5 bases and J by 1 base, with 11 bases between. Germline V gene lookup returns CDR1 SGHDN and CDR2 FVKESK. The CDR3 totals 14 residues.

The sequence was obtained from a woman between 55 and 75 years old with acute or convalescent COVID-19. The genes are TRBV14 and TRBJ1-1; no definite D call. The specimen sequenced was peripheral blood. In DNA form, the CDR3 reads TGTGCCAGCAGCAGTGAACAGAGGAACACTGAAGCTTTCTTT. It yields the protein CASSSEQRNTEAFF.